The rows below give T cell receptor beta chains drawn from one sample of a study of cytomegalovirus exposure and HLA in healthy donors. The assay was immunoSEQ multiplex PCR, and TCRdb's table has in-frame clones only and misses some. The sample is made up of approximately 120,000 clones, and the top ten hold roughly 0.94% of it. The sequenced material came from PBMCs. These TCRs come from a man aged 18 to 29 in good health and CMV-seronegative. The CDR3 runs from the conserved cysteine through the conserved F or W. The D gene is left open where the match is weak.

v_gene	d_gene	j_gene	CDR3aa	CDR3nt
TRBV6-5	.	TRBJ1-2	CASSQDTVTGYNTF	TGTGCCAGCAGCCAAGATACAGTGACAGGTTACAACACCTTC
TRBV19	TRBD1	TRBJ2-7	CASSGTGGYEQYF	TGTGCCAGTAGTGGGACAGGGGGCTACGAGCAGTACTTC
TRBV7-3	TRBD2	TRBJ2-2	CASSSRRVAGASNTGELFF	TGTGCCAGCAGCTCCCGGAGGGTAGCGGGGGCCTCGAACACCGGGGAGCTGTTTTTT
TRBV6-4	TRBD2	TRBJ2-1	CASSQGLAAEQFF	TGTGCCAGCAGTCAGGGACTAGCGGCAGAGCAGTTCTTC
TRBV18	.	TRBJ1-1	CASSPVTGLFTEAFF	TGTGCCAGCTCACCGGTGACAGGCTTATTCACTGAAGCTTTCTTT
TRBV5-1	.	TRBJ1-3	CASSQSDSGNTIYF	TGCGCCAGCAGCCAGAGCGACTCTGGAAACACCATATATTTT
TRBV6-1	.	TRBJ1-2	CASSVYSNYGYTF	TGTGCCAGCAGTGTGTACAGTAACTATGGCTACACCTTC
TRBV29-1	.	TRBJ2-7	CSVGRDSYEQYF	TGCAGCGTCGGTCGTGACTCCTACGAGCAGTACTTC
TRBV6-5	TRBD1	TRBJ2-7	CASSKDRGQTYEQYF	TGTGCCAGCAGCAAGGACAGGGGGCAAACCTACGAGCAGTACTTC
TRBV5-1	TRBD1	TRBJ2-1	CASSFWGTGGNEQFF	TGCGCCAGCAGCTTTTGGGGGACAGGGGGCAATGAGCAGTTCTTC
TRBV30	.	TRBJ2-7	CAWSRSYRADTEQYF	TGTGCCTGGAGCCGTTCATACAGGGCTGACACCGAGCAGTACTTC
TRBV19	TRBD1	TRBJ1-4	CASRDRGGEKLFF	TGTGCCAGTAGAGACAGGGGGGGTGAAAAACTGTTTTTT
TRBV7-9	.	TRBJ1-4	CASSLATTTSGEKLFF	TGTGCCAGCAGCTTAGCCACGACAACGTCGGGGGAAAAACTGTTTTTT
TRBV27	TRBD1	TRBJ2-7	CASSSTPGQTYEQYF	TGTGCCAGCAGTTCCACTCCGGGACAGACCTACGAGCAGTACTTC
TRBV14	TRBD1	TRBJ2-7	CASSYGQVVIYEQYF	TGTGCCAGCAGTTACGGACAGGTAGTTATCTACGAGCAGTACTTC
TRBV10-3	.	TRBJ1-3	CAISESLTGSGNTIYF	TGTGCCATCAGTGAGTCTCTAACAGGCTCTGGAAACACCATATATTTT
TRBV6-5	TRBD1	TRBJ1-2	CASSYPRTGGGYGYTF	TGTGCCAGCAGTTATCCCCGGACAGGGGGGGGCTATGGCTACACCTTC
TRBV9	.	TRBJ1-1	CASSVAPENTEAFF	TGTGCCAGCAGCGTAGCTCCAGAGAACACTGAAGCTTTCTTT
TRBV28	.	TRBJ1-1	CASSLQNTEAFF	TGTGCCAGCAGTTTACAGAACACTGAAGCTTTCTTT
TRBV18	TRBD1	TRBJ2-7	CASSSTGQGYEQYF	TGTGCCAGCTCATCGACGGGACAGGGCTACGAGCAGTACTTC
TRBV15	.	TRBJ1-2	CATSRFDRSRGYTF	TGTGCCACCAGCAGATTCGACAGGTCTCGAGGCTACACCTTC
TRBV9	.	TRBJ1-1	CASSVGSFANLAEAFF	TGTGCCAGCAGCGTAGGAAGTTTCGCTAACCTCGCTGAAGCTTTCTTT
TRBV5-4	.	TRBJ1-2	CASSGLYGYTF	TGTGCCAGCAGCGGGCTCTATGGCTACACCTTC
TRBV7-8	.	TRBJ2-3	CASKQKVVSTDTQYF	TGTGCCAGCAAGCAAAAAGTGGTTAGCACAGATACGCAGTATTTT
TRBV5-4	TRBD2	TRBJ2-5	CASSVISGRLQETQYF	TGTGCCAGCAGCGTAATTAGCGGGAGGCTCCAAGAGACCCAGTACTTC
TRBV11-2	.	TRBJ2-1	CASRPNRGTDNEQFF	TGTGCCAGCAGACCGAACCGGGGGACGGACAATGAGCAGTTCTTC
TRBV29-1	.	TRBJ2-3	CSVESGTSTDTQYF	TGCAGCGTTGAAAGCGGTACTAGCACAGATACGCAGTATTTT
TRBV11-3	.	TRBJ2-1	CASSFRGAGRYNEQFF	TGTGCCAGCAGCTTTCGGGGGGCAGGACGCTACAATGAGCAGTTCTTC
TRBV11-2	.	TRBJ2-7	CASSPRGKDEQYF	TGTGCCAGCAGCCCTCGGGGGAAGGACGAGCAGTACTTC
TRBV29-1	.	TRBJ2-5	CSVEDLEGIETQYF	TGCAGCGTTGAAGATCTGGAGGGTATAGAGACCCAGTACTTC
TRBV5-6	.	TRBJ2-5	CASILAGLEETQYF	TGTGCCAGCATCCTCGCGGGCCTCGAGGAGACCCAGTACTTC
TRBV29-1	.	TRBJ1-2	CSVEFRVSSNYGYTF	TGCAGCGTTGAATTTCGGGTGTCGAGTAACTATGGTTACACCTTC
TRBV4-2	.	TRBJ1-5	CASSQEALRGQSDNQPQHF	TGTGCCAGCAGCCAAGAGGCTTTGCGGGGCCAGAGCGACAATCAGCCCCAGCATTTT
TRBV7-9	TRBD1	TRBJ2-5	CASSKGTGPGETQYF	TGTGCCAGCAGCAAAGGGACAGGGCCGGGAGAGACCCAGTACTTC
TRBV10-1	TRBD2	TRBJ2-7	CASSESRTSDEQYF	TGCGCCAGCAGTGAGTCTAGGACTAGCGACGAGCAGTACTTC
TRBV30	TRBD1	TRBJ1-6	CAWTGQGVSPLHF	TGTGCCTGGACAGGACAGGGAGTTTCACCCCTCCACTTT
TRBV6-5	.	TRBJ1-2	CASSDHSRNYGYTF	TGTGCCAGCAGCGATCACAGCAGGAACTATGGCTACACCTTC
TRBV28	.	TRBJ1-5	CAISLQGNQPQHF	TGTGCCATCTCCCTGCAGGGAAATCAGCCCCAGCATTTT
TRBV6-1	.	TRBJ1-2	CASSDLGIYGYTF	TGTGCCAGCAGTGACCTCGGGATCTATGGCTACACCTTC
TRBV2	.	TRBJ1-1	CASSEELRYEAFF	TGTGCCAGCAGTGAAGAGCTGAGATATGAAGCTTTCTTT
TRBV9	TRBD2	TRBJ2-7	CASGGSYEQYF	TGTGCGTCGGGAGGGTCCTACGAGCAGTACTTC
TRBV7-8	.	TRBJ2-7	CASSLGGPRRLSYEQYF	TGTGCCAGCAGCTTAGGGGGGCCTCGGCGTTTGTCCTACGAGCAGTACTTC
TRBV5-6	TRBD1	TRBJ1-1	CASSKAGTALTEAFF	TGTGCCAGCAGCAAGGCCGGGACAGCCTTAACTGAAGCTTTCTTT
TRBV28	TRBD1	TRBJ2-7	CASSLSGQGSYEQYF	TGTGCCAGCAGTTTATCCGGACAGGGGTCCTACGAGCAGTACTTC
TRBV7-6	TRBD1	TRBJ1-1	CASSYIQGAGTEAFF	TGTGCCAGCAGCTACATTCAGGGGGCCGGCACTGAAGCTTTCTTT
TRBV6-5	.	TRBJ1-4	CASSLYREGREKLFF	TGTGCCAGCAGTTTATACAGGGAAGGGCGTGAAAAACTGTTTTTT
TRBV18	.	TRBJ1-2	CASSPRGGELNYGYTF	TGTGCCAGCTCACCACGGGGAGGGGAGCTTAACTATGGCTACACCTTC
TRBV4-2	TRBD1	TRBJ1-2	CASSPAGTAESGYTF	TGTGCCAGCAGCCCCGCGGGGACAGCTGAAAGTGGCTACACCTTC
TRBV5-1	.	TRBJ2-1	CASSLTRQSYNEQFF	TGCGCCAGCAGCTTGACGCGGCAATCCTACAATGAGCAGTTCTTC
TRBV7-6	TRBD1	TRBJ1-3	CASSLAPSGGSGNTIYF	TGTGCCAGCAGCTTAGCCCCTTCAGGGGGAAGTGGAAACACCATATATTTT
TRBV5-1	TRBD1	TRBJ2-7	CASSFPSGQGDVEQYF	TGCGCCAGCAGCTTTCCTTCGGGACAGGGGGACGTTGAGCAGTACTTC
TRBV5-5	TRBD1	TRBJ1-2	CASSRDRGQNGYTF	TGTGCCAGCAGCCGGGACAGGGGGCAGAATGGCTACACCTTC
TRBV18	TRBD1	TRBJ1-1	CASSPRQGGHTEAFF	TGTGCCAGCTCACCACGACAGGGGGGTCACACTGAAGCTTTCTTT
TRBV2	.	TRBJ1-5	CASAQAARINSNQPQHF	TGTGCCAGTGCACAGGCGGCCCGCATTAATAGCAATCAGCCCCAGCATTTT